This TCR beta chain emerged from a study of CD8 T cells in Susac syndrome. Study-level background: At the time of blood draw, patients with Susac syndrome were therapy-naive, receiving corticosteroids, or receiving intravenous immunoglobulin alone.

In regard to this clonotype: Its antigen is undetermined.

The TEMRA cells underwent FACS enrichment, while the CD8+ and CD4+ T cells underwent negative isolation. Trimming removed 5 bases from V and 8 bases from J; junction bases left unmatched: 2. This CDR3 has 12 amino acids. Germline V gene sequence: CDR1 KGHDR, CDR2 SFDVKD. Random hexamers were used to reverse transcribe an amount of roughly 0.5 to 1 ug RNA. MiXCR, applied by TCRdb to the immunoSEQ multiplex PCR reads, yields one record per CDR3 protein. The sample yields some 210,000 distinct CDR3 sequences, roughly 93% seen once. General study findings and limits: There was no clonal expansion in the CD4+ T cell repertoires of Susac syndrome.

The chain has TRBV24-1 and TRBJ2-1, with TRBD2 matching 7 bases. This TCR was recovered from a human donor with Susac syndrome. Input material: CD4+ T cells from PBMCs. The CDR3 DNA reads as TGTGCCACCAGTGCAGGGAGGGATGAGCAGTTCTTC. Its translation: CATSAGRDEQFF.